These T cell receptor beta chains were read from a single sample in a study of T cell repertoires in cytomegalovirus infection. From the reads, TCRdb called clonotypes with MiXCR, one entry per CDR3 protein. Among 680,000 or so distinct CDR3 sequences listed, approximately 34% were seen once. The source material was PBMCs. The receptors originated from a human donor in good health (CMV status not recorded). Some clones in this sample may be carry-over from other donors' samples. The CDR3 runs from the conserved cysteine through the conserved F or W. D genes are given only for firm matches. A clone size is listed for some rows: how often the clone was seen (once, few, many), or a class if it is expanded.

d_call j_call clone_size v_call cdr3_nt cdr3_aa
. TRBJ2-4 many TRBV7-2 TGTGCCAGCAGCTTAGAGGCAGCCAAAAACATTCAGTACTTC CASSLEAAKNIQYF
. TRBJ2-1 . TRBV7-2 TGTGCCAGCAGTATGCGGGACAATGAGCAGTTCTTC CASSMRDNEQFF
. TRBJ2-7 few TRBV5-4 TGTGCCAGCAGCTTTTCGGCCGAGCAGTACTTC CASSFSAEQYF
. TRBJ1-5 many TRBV28 TGTGCCAGCAGTCGTATCAATCAGCCCCAGCATTTT CASSRINQPQHF
TRBD1 TRBJ2-2 . TRBV5-1 TGCGCCAGCAGCTTGGTCAACCCAGACAGGGCGAACACCGGGGAGCTGTTTTTT CASSLVNPDRANTGELFF
. TRBJ1-2 few TRBV20-1 TGCAGTGCTAGAGATCAGGGAGAACAATACAATGGCTACACCTTC CSARDQGEQYNGYTF
. TRBJ2-5 . TRBV5-6 TGTGCCAGCAGCTCGGGGAGTTGGGGGTATTACAAAGAGACCCAGTACTTC CASSSGSWGYYKETQYF
. TRBJ2-7 . TRBV3-1 TGTGCCAGCAGCCAAATAGGCTACTCCTACGAGCAGTACTTC CASSQIGYSYEQYF
TRBD1 TRBJ1-3 few TRBV28 TGTGCCAGCAGTCTGGGAACTACCGGGACAGGGCTATACACCATATATTTT CASSLGTTGTGLYTIYF
. TRBJ1-5 . TRBV28 TGTGCCAGCAGTTTATTCGCCCTGAGCAATCAGCCCCAGCATTTT CASSLFALSNQPQHF
. TRBJ2-4 . TRBV7-9 TGTGCCAGCAGCTTGGACGGCCTAGCCAAAAACATTCATTACTTC CASSLDGLAKNIHYF
TRBD2 TRBJ2-1 few TRBV4-1 TGCGCCAGCAGTCAATGGAGTTCGTGGGCTAGCGGGGGGGATAGTGAGCAGTTCTTC CASSQWSSWASGGDSEQFF
. TRBJ1-5 few TRBV19 TGTGCCAGTAGTATAGTAAGGGACGGAAGCAATCAGCCCCAGCATTTT CASSIVRDGSNQPQHF
. TRBJ2-1 . TRBV3-1 TGTGCCAGCAGCCAAGTGAAGGACTCCCACAATGAGCAGTTCTTC CASSQVKDSHNEQFF
. TRBJ1-6 few TRBV28 TGTGCCAGCAGATACATGTTGCGCTCACCCCTCCACTTT CASRYMLRSPLHF
. TRBJ2-5 . TRBV7-2 TGTGCCAGCAGTCCAGACAGGTTGGAGGAGACCCAGTACTTC CASSPDRLEETQYF
TRBD1 TRBJ2-7 many TRBV7-2 TGTGCCAGCAGCTTATCCCAGGGGGCGTTCTACGAGCAGTACTTC CASSLSQGAFYEQYF
. TRBJ1-1 . TRBV6-1 TGTGCCATGCCGAGGAGGAACACTGAAGCTTTCTTT CAMPRRNTEAFF
TRBD1 TRBJ1-2 . TRBV25-1 TGTGCCAGCAGTGCCGGGGACAGGGCCGGCTACACCTTC CASSAGDRAGYTF
TRBD2 TRBJ2-2 . TRBV5-1 TGCGCCAGCAGCTTGAAGGATAGCGGGGGGACGAACACCGGGGAGCTGTTTTTT CASSLKDSGGTNTGELFF
. TRBJ2-3 few TRBV4-1 TGCGCCAGCAGCCAATTCAGTCCTCGGGTAGATACGCAGTATTTT CASSQFSPRVDTQYF
TRBD2 TRBJ2-7 . TRBV27 TGTGCCAGCAGTTTATCTAGCGGGAGGTTTTACGAGCAGTACTTC CASSLSSGRFYEQYF
TRBD2 TRBJ2-7 . TRBV3-1 TGTGCCAGCGGGGCTAGCGGGCCAGCCTACGAGCAGTACTTC CASGASGPAYEQYF
TRBD1 TRBJ2-7 . TRBV28 TGTGCCAGCTCCGGGACAGGGCGCCACGAGCAGTACTTC CASSGTGRHEQYF
. TRBJ1-6 . TRBV7-6 TGTGCCAGCAGCTTAGTGATGGGATATAATTCACCCCTCCACTTT CASSLVMGYNSPLHF
. TRBJ1-1 . TRBV7-3 TGTGCCAGCAGCTTCGGACCGCTCGGCGCTGAAGCTTTCTTT CASSFGPLGAEAFF
. TRBJ2-2 few TRBV7-6 TGTGCCAGCAGCGAAGAGGGGGACCCTACCGGGGAGCTGTTTTTT CASSEEGDPTGELFF
TRBD1 TRBJ1-1 few TRBV28 TGTGCCAGCAGCCCCCTTCCCGGGACAGGGCCGACTGAAGCTTTCTTT CASSPLPGTGPTEAFF
TRBD2 TRBJ2-5 . TRBV7-9 TGTGCCAGCATCTCTCTAGCGGGTGGGCCCGGGACCCAGTACTTC CASISLAGGPGTQYF
TRBD1 TRBJ2-5 few TRBV28 TGTGCCAGCAGTTCGGACAGGCGCCAAGAGACCCAGTACTTC CASSSDRRQETQYF
TRBD1 TRBJ1-4 . TRBV28 TGTGCCAGCAGTCCTGCCGGGACAGACTTTGAAAAACTGTTTTTT CASSPAGTDFEKLFF
. TRBJ2-2 . TRBV24-1 TGTGCCACCAGTGGTTTTTTGAACACCGGGGAGCTGTTTTTT CATSGFLNTGELFF